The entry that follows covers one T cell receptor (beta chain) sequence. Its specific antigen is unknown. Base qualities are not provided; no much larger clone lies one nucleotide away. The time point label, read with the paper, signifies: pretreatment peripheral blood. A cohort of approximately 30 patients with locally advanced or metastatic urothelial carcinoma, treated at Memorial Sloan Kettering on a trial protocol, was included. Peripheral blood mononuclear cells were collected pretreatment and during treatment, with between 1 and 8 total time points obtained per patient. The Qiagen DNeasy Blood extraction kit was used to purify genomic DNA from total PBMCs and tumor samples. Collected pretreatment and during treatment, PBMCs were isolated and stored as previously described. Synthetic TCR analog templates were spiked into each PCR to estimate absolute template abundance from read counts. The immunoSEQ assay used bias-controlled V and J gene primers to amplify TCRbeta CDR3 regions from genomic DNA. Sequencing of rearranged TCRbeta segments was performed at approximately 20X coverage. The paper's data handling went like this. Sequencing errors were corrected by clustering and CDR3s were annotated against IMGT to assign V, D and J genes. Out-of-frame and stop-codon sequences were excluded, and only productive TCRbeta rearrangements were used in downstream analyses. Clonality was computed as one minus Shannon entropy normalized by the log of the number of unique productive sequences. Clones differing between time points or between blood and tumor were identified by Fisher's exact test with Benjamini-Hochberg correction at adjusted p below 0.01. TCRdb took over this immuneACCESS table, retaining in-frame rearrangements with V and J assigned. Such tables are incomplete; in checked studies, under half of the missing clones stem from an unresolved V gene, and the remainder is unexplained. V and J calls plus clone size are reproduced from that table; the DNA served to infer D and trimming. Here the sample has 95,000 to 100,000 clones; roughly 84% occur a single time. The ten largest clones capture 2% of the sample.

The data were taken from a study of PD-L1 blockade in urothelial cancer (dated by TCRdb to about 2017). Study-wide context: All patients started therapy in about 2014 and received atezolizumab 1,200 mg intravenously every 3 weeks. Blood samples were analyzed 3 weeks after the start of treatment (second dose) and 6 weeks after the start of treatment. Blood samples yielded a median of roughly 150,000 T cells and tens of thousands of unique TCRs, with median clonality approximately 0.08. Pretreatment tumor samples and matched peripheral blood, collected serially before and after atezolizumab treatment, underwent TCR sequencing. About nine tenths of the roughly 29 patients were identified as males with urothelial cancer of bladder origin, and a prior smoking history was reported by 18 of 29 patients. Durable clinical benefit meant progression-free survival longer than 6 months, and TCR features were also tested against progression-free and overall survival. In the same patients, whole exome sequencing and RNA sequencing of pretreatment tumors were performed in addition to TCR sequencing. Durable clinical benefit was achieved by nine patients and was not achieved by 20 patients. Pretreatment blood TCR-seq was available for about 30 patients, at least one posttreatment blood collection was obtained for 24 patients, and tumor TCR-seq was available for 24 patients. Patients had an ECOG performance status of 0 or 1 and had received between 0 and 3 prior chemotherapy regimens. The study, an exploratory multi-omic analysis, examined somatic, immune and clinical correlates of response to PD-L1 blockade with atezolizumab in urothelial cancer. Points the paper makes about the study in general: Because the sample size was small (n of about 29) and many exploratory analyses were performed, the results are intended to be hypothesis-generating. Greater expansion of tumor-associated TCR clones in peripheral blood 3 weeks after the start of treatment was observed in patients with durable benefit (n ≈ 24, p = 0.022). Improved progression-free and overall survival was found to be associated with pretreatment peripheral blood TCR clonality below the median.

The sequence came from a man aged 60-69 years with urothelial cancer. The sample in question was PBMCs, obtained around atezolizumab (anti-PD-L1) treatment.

Read as DNA, the sequence is TGCAGCGTTAGAATAGCGGGAGTCCCCACAGATACGCAGTATTTT. Its translation is CSVRIAGVPTDTQYF. Recombination joined TRBV29-1 with TRBJ2-3, and 9 junctional nucleotides match TRBD2. The CDR3 runs 15 amino acids, cysteine and phenylalanine included. The entry retains the CDR3 DNA only, 45 bases that are in frame from base 1. Trimming leaves V shorter by 5 bases and J shorter by 2 bases, with the junction holding 8 bases beyond the gene matches. The CDR1 and CDR2 encoded by the germline V gene are SQVTM and ANQGSEA.